This T cell receptor (beta chain) appears in the sequencing data of a study of blood T cell repertoires in COVID-19. Overall study context: Both acute and convalescent COVID-19 samples were obtained from the United States, Italy and Spain.

Using immunoSEQ multiplex PCR, the repertoire was profiled, and TCRdb retains in-frame clones only, with some absent. The table records roughly 180,000 clones, about four fifths of them present only once. The sequence was collected from a human donor in a cohort sampled during active COVID-19. The specimen was peripheral blood.

Written as DNA, the CDR3 is TGTGCCAGCAGCCCCGGGTGGGGCGCCTCCTACGAGCAGTACTTC. Translated: CASSPGWGASYEQYF. The rearrangement links TRBV6-6 to TRBJ2-7, with D perhaps matching TRBD1 (5 bases). The germline gives CDR1 MNHNY, CDR2 SVGAGI (reference sequence). The V end lost 6 bases, the J end lost 0 bases, and 15 bases lay between the germline ends. There are 15 residues in the CDR3.